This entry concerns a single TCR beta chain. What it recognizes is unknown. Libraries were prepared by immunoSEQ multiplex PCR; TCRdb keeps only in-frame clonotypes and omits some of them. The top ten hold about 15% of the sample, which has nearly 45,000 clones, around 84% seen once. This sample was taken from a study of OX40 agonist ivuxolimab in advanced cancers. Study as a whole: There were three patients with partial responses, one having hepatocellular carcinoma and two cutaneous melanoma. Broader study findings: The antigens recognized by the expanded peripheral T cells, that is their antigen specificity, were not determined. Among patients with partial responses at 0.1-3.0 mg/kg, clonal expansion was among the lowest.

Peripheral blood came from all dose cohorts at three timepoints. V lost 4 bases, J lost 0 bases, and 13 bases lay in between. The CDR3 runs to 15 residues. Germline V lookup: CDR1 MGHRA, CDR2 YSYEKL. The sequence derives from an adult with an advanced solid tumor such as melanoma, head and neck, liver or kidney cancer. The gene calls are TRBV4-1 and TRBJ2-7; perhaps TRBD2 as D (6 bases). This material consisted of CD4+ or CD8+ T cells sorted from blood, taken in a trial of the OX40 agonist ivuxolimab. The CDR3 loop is CASSRGGGSSYEQYF. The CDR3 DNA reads TGCGCCAGCAGCCGGGGTGGGGGGAGCTCCTACGAGCAGTACTTC.